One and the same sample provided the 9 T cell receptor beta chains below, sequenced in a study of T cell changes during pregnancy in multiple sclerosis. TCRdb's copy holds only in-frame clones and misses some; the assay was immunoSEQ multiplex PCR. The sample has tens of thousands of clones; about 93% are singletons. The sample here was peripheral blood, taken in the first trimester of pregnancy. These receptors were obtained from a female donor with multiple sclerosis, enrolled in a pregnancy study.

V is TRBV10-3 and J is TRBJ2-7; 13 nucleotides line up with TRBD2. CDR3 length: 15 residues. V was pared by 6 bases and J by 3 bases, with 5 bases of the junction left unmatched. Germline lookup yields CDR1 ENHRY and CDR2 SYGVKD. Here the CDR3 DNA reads TGTGCCATCAGCCATGGACTAGCGGGAGACTACGAGCAGTACTTC. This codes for CAISHGLAGDYEQYF.

CDR3 sequence: CSVELGDEQYF. The CDR3 DNA is TGCAGCGTTGAACTGGGCGACGAGCAGTACTTC. The chain joins TRBV29-1 to TRBJ2-7, with D uncertain. The CDR3 is 11 residues long. Germline CDR1 reads SQVTM; CDR2 reads ANQGSEA. V dropped 2 bases and J dropped 5 bases, with 7 bases sitting between them.

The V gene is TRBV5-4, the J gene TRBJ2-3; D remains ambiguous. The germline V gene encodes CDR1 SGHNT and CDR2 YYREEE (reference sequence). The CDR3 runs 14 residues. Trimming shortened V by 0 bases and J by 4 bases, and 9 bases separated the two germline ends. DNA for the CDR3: TGTGCCAGCAGCTTGGGAGGATACCCAGATACGCAGTATTTT. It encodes CASSLGGYPDTQYF.

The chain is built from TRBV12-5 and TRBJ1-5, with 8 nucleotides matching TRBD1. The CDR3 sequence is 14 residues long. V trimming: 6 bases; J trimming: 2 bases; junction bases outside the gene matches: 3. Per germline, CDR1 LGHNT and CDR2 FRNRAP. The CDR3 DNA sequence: TGTGCTAGTGGCAGGGGACAGGGCAATCAGCCCCAGCATTTT. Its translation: CASGRGQGNQPQHF.

CDR3 residues: CASSLPKWPDNEQFF. The DNA of the CDR3 is TGTGCCAGCAGCCTCCCCAAGTGGCCTGACAATGAGCAGTTCTTC. The chain couples TRBV7-9 to TRBJ2-1; no clear D gene. The CDR3 consists of 15 residues. Trimming took 5 bases from V and 5 from J, leaving 16 bases between them. Germline V CDR1 and CDR2: SEHNR, FQNEAQ (reference sequence).

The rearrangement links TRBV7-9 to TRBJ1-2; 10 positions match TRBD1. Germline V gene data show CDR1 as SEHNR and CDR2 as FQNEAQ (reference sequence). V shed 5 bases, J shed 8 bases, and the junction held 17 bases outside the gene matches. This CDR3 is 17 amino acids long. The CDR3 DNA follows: TGTGCCAGCAGCCCTGGTGCCTCAGTGACAGGGGGCAGGGGCTACACCTTC. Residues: CASSPGASVTGGRGYTF.

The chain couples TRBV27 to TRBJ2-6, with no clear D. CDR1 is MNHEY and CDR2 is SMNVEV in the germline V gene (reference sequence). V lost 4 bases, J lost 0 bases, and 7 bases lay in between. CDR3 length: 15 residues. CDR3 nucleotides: TGTGCCAGCAGTTCTAGGCTCTCTGGGGCCAACGTCCTGACTTTC. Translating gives CASSSRLSGANVLTF.

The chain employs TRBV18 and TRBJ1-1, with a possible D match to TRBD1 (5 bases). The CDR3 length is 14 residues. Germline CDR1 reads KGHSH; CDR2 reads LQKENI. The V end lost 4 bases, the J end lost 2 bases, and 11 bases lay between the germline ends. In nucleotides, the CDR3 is TGTGCCAGCTCACAGGGGATGGGCAACACTGAAGCTTTCTTT. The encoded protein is CASSQGMGNTEAFF.

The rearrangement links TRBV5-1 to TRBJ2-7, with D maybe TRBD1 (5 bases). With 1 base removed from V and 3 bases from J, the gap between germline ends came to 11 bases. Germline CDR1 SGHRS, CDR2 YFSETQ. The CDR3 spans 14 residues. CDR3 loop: CASSLTSTVYEQYF. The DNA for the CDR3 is TGCGCCAGCAGCTTGACCTCGACAGTCTACGAGCAGTACTTC.